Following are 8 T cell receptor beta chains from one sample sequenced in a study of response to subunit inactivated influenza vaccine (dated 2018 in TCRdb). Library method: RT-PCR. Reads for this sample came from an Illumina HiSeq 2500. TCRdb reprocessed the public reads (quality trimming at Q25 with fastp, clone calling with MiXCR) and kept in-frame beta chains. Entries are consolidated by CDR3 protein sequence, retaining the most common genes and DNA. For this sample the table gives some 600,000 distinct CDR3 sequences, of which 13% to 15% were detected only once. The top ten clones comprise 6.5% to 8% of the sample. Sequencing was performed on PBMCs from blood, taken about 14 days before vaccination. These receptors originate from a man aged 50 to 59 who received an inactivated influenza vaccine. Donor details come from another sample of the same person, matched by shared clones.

DNA of the CDR3: TGTGCCAGCTCACGAGGGACTAGCGGGAGTGTCTCCGAGCAGTACTTC. Translation gives CASSRGTSGSVSEQYF. This chain joins TRBV18 and TRBJ2-7; 14 bases line up with TRBD2. This CDR3 is 16 amino acids long. With 4 bases clipped from V and 6 bases from J, the junction kept 8 bases outside the gene matches. Germline V CDR1 and CDR2: KGHSH, LQKENI.

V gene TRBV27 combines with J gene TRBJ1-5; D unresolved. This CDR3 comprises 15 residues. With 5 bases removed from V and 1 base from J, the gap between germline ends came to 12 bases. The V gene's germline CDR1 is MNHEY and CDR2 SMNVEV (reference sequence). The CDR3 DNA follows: TGTGCCAGCAGTAAACGTCGGGAGAGCAATCAGCCCCAGCATTTT. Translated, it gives CASSKRRESNQPQHF.

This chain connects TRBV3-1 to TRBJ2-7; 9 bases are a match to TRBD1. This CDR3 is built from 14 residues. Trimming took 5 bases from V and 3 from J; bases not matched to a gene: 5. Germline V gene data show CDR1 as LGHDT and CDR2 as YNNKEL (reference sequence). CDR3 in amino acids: CASSKPGQGYEQYF. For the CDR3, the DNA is TGTGCCAGCAGCAAACCGGGACAGGGCTACGAGCAGTACTTC.

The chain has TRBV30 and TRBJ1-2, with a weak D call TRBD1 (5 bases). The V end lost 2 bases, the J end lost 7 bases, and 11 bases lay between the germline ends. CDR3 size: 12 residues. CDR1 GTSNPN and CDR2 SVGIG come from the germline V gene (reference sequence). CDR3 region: CAWSPGQGGYTF. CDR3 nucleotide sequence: TGTGCCTGGAGTCCCGGACAAGGTGGCTACACCTTC. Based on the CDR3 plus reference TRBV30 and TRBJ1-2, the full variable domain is SQTIHQWPATLVQPVGSPLSLECTVEGTSNPNLYWYRQAAGRGLQLLFYSVGIGQISSEVPQNLSASRPQDRQFILSSKKLLLSDSGFYLCAWSPGQGGYTFGSGTRLTVV.

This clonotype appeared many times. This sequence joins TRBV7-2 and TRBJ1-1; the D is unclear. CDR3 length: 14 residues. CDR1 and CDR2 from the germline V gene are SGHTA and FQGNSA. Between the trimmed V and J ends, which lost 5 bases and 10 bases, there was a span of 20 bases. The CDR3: CASSPQTFERGAFF. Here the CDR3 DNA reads TGTGCCAGCAGCCCGCAGACTTTCGAACGGGGAGCTTTCTTT.

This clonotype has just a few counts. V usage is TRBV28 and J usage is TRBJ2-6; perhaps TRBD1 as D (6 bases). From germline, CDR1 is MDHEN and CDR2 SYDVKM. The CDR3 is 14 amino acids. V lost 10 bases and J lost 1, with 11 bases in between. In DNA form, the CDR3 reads TGTGCCACCGCGACAGGTTCTGGGGCCAACGTCCTGACTTTC. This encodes CATATGSGANVLTF.

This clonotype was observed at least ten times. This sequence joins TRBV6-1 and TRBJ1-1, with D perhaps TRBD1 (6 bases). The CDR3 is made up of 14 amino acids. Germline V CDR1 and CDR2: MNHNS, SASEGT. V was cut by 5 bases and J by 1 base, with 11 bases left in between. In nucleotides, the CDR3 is TGTGCCAGCAGTAAGGCGACAGGGAACACTGAAGCTTTCTTT. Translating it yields CASSKATGNTEAFF.

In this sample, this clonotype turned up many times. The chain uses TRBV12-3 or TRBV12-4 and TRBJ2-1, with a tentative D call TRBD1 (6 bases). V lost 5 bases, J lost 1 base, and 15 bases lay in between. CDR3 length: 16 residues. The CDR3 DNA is TGTGCCAGCAGTCACTACACAGGGAAATCCTACAATGAGCAGTTCTTC. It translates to CASSHYTGKSYNEQFF.